The rows below give T cell receptor beta chains drawn from one sample of a study of blood T cell repertoires in COVID-19. Sequencing used immunoSEQ multiplex PCR; TCRdb keeps in-frame clones, though not all of them. The table lists about 130,000 clones, about 86% of them singletons. What was sequenced was peripheral blood. All receptors come from a woman of 80 years or more with acute or convalescent COVID-19. The CDR3 runs from the conserved cysteine through the conserved F or W. D genes are given only for firm matches. Clone size is stated in some rows and not others, as once, few, many or a class when expanded.

length: 19; size: .; J: TRBJ1-1; V: TRBV7-9; D: TRBD1; CDR3: CASSSFSPRGTGGNTEAFF; DNA: TGTGCCAGCAGCTCCTTCTCGCCTAGGGGGACAGGGGGGAACACTGAAGCTTTCTTT
length: 13; size: few; J: TRBJ1-4; V: TRBV2; D: .; CDR3: CASSDGGLKKLFF; DNA: TGTGCCAGCAGTGATGGGGGACTGAAAAAACTGTTTTTT
length: 14; size: .; J: TRBJ1-4; V: TRBV10-3; D: .; CDR3: CAISEGQKNEKLFF; DNA: TGTGCCATCAGTGAGGGACAGAAGAATGAAAAACTGTTTTTT
length: 11; size: .; J: TRBJ1-2; V: TRBV24-1; D: .; CDR3: CATSVGGTYTF; DNA: TGTGCCACCAGTGTCGGGGGGACCTACACCTTC
length: 15; size: .; J: TRBJ1-4; V: TRBV10-3; D: TRBD1; CDR3: CAISESRTGFEKLFF; DNA: TGTGCCATCAGTGAGTCGAGGACAGGGTTTGAAAAACTGTTTTTT
length: 14; size: .; J: TRBJ1-1; V: TRBV7-2; D: .; CDR3: CASSLLGGGPEAFF; DNA: TGTGCCAGCAGCTTACTCGGCGGGGGGCCTGAAGCTTTCTTT
length: 14; size: .; J: TRBJ2-7; V: TRBV6-4; D: TRBD1; CDR3: CASSALPGGSEQYF; DNA: TGTGCCAGCAGTGCACTCCCAGGGGGCTCCGAGCAGTACTTC
length: 15; size: .; J: TRBJ1-2; V: TRBV28; D: .; CDR3: CASSLWGREEYGYTF; DNA: TGTGCCAGCAGTTTATGGGGCAGGGAGGAGTACGGCTACACCTTC
length: 15; size: .; J: TRBJ2-2; V: TRBV7-6; D: .; CDR3: CASSFRSGDTGELFF; DNA: TGTGCCAGCAGCTTCCGCAGCGGAGACACCGGGGAGCTGTTTTTT
length: 13; size: .; J: TRBJ1-6; V: TRBV3-1/TRBV3-2; D: .; CDR3: CASSLTGGSPLHF; DNA: TGTGCCAGCAGCCTTACCGGCGGTTCACCCCTCCACTTT
length: 12; size: .; J: TRBJ1-2; V: TRBV19; D: .; CDR3: CASSIGPLGYTF; DNA: TGTGCCAGTAGTATAGGGCCGTTGGGCTACACCTTC
length: 20; size: .; J: TRBJ2-1; V: TRBV9; D: TRBD1; CDR3: CASSVVMAQGAPSSYNEQFF; DNA: TGTGCCAGCAGCGTAGTGATGGCTCAGGGGGCGCCCAGTTCCTACAATGAGCAGTTCTTC
length: 15; size: .; J: TRBJ1-1; V: TRBV6-5; D: .; CDR3: CASSYSTGSNTEAFF; DNA: TGTGCCAGCAGTTACTCCACAGGGTCGAACACTGAAGCTTTCTTT
length: 16; size: .; J: TRBJ1-2; V: TRBV5-1; D: TRBD1; CDR3: CASSFGLRTGGEGYTF; DNA: TGCGCCAGCAGCTTCGGCCTAAGAACAGGGGGAGAAGGCTACACCTTC
length: 14; size: .; J: TRBJ1-2; V: TRBV4-1; D: .; CDR3: CASSQGLGRYGYTF; DNA: TGCGCCAGCAGCCAGGGACTGGGAAGATATGGCTACACCTTC
length: 15; size: once; J: TRBJ1-6; V: TRBV5-6; D: TRBD1; CDR3: CASSPTGTVNSPLHF; DNA: TGTGCCAGCAGCCCGACCGGGACAGTGAATTCACCCCTCCACTTT
length: 14; size: .; J: TRBJ1-5; V: TRBV15; D: TRBD1; CDR3: CATSKDRGGQPQHF; DNA: TGTGCCACCAGTAAGGACAGGGGTGGTCAGCCCCAGCATTTT
length: 16; size: .; J: TRBJ2-1; V: TRBV12-5; D: TRBD2; CDR3: CASGSPGTRTLNEQFF; DNA: TGTGCTAGTGGTTCGCCCGGGACTAGGACACTTAATGAGCAGTTCTTC
length: 17; size: .; J: TRBJ2-1; V: TRBV19; D: TRBD2; CDR3: CASSSFLLAGAPNEQFF; DNA: TGTGCCAGTAGTTCCTTTCTACTAGCGGGGGCCCCCAATGAGCAGTTCTTC
length: 14; size: .; J: TRBJ1-4; V: TRBV4-2; D: TRBD1; CDR3: CASSPPTGGEKLFF; DNA: TGTGCCAGCAGCCCCCCGACAGGGGGGGAAAAACTGTTTTTT
length: 16; size: once; J: TRBJ2-1; V: TRBV6-2/TRBV6-3; D: TRBD2; CDR3: CASSYWLAGGSDEQFF; DNA: TGTGCCAGCAGTTATTGGCTAGCGGGGGGAAGCGATGAGCAGTTCTTC
length: 14; size: .; J: TRBJ1-2; V: TRBV5-5; D: TRBD1; CDR3: CASSPGQGDYGYTF; DNA: TGTGCCAGCAGCCCGGGACAGGGCGACTATGGCTACACCTTC
length: 13; size: .; J: TRBJ1-4; V: TRBV5-1; D: .; CDR3: CASSSTTNEKLFF; DNA: TGCGCCAGCAGCTCAACAACTAATGAAAAACTGTTTTTT
length: 13; size: .; J: TRBJ1-2; V: TRBV12-3/TRBV12-4; D: .; CDR3: CASSLPGGRGYTF; DNA: TGTGCCAGCAGCCTTCCGGGGGGTAGGGGCTACACCTTC
length: 11; size: .; J: TRBJ1-1; V: TRBV30; D: .; CDR3: CARRLQTEAFF; DNA: TGTGCCCGTAGACTGCAGACTGAAGCTTTCTTT
length: 16; size: .; J: TRBJ2-5; V: TRBV24-1; D: TRBD1; CDR3: CATSDTRDRGRETQYF; DNA: TGTGCCACCAGTGATACAAGGGACAGGGGGAGAGAGACCCAGTACTTC
length: 13; size: .; J: TRBJ2-3; V: TRBV3-1/TRBV3-2; D: .; CDR3: CASSLSSTDTQYF; DNA: TGTGCCAGCAGCCTTAGTAGCACAGATACGCAGTATTTT
length: 14; size: .; J: TRBJ1-2; V: TRBV5-6; D: .; CDR3: CASSLPGMLGGYTF; DNA: TGTGCCAGCAGCTTGCCAGGGATGCTGGGAGGCTACACCTTC
length: 13; size: .; J: TRBJ1-5; V: TRBV19; D: .; CDR3: CATRDHSNQPQHF; DNA: TGTGCCACGCGGGATCATAGCAATCAGCCCCAGCATTTT
length: 17; size: .; J: TRBJ1-5; V: TRBV18; D: TRBD1; CDR3: CASSPQTGGFFGQPQHF; DNA: TGTGCCAGCTCACCACAGACAGGGGGCTTTTTCGGCCAGCCCCAGCATTTT
length: 15; size: .; J: TRBJ1-1; V: TRBV19; D: .; CDR3: CASSIGSGMNTEAFF; DNA: TGTGCCAGTAGTATAGGATCGGGAATGAACACTGAAGCTTTCTTT